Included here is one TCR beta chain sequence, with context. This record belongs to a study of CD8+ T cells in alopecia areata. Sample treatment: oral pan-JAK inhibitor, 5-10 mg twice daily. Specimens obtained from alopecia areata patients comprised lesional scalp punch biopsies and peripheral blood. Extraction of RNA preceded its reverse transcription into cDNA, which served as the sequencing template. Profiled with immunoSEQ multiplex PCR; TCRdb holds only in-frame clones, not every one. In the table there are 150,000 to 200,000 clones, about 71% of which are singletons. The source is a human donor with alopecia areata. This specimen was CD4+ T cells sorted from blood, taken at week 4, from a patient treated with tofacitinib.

Here the CDR3 reads CSVGYQETQYF. In DNA, the CDR3 is TGCAGCGTTGGCTATCAAGAGACCCAGTACTTC. The chain couples TRBV29-1 to TRBJ2-5; D remains ambiguous. Germline loops: CDR1 SQVTM, CDR2 ANQGSEA. CDR3 length: 11 residues. Trimming took off 4 bases at V and 2 bases at J, with 5 bases between the two ends.